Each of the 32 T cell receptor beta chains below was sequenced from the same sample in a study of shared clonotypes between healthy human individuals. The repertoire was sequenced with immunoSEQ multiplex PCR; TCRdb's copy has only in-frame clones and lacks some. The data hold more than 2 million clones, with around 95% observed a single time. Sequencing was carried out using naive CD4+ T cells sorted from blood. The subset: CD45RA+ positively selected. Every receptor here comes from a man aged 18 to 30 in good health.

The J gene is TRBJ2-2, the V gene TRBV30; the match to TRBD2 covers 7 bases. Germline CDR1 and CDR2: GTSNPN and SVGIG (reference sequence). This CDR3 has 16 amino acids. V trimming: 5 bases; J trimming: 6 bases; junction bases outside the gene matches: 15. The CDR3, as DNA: TGTGCCTGGTTGATCACTCCGGGAGGTACCCCCGGGGAGCTGTTTTTT. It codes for CAWLITPGGTPGELFF.

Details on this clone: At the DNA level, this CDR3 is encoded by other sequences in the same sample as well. The CDR3 DNA sequence: TGTGCCAGCAGTTACTCAGAGGGGCAGCCCCAGCATTTT. It specifies CASSYSEGQPQHF. The chain couples TRBV6-5 to TRBJ1-5; the D gene is possibly TRBD1 (5 bases). The CDR3 length is 13 residues. V shed 0 bases and J shed 7 bases, with 7 bases lying between them. The germline V gene encodes CDR1 MNHEY and CDR2 SVGAGI.

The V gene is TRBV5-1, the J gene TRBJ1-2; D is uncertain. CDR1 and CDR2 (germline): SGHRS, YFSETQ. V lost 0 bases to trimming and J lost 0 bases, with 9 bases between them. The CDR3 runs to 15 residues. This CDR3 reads CASSLGPSTNYGYTF. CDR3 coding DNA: TGCGCCAGCAGCTTGGGGCCGTCGACTAACTATGGCTACACCTTC. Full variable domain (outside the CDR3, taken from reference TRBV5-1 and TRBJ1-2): KAGVTQTPRYLIKTRGQQVTLSCSPISGHRSVSWYQQTPGQGLQFLFEYFSETQRNKGNFPGRFSGRQFSNSRSEMNVSTLELGDSALYLCASSLGPSTNYGYTFGSGTRLTVV.

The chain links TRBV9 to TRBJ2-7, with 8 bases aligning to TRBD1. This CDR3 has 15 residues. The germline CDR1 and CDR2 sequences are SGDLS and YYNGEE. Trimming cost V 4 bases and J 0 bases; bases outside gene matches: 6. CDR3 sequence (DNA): TGTGCCAGCAGCAAAGGACAGGGAAACTCCTACGAGCAGTACTTC. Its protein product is CASSKGQGNSYEQYF.

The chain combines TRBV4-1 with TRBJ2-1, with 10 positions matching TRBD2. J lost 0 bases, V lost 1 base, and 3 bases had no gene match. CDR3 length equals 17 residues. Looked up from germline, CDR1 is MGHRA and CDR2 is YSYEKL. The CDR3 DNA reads TGCGCCAGCAGCCAAGTCACTAGCGGGGCCTCCTACAATGAGCAGTTCTTC. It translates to CASSQVTSGASYNEQFF.

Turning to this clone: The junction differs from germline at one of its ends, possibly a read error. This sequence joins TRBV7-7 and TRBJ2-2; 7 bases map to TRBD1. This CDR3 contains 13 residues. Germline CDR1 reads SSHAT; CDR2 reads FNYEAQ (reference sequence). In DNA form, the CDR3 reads TGTGCTAGCAGCCCAGGGACAGCCGGGGAGCTGTTTTTT. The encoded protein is CASSPGTAGELFF.

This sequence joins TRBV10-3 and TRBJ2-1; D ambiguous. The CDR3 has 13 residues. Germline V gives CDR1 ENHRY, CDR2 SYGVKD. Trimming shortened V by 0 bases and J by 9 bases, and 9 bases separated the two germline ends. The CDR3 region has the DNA TGTGCCATCAGTGAGTCTTCGGGTCTTGAGCAGTTCTTC. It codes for CAISESSGLEQFF.

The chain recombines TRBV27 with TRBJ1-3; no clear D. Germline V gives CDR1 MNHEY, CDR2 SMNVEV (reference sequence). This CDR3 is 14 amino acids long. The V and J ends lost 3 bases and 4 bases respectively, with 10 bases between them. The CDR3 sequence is CASSFSARGNTIYF. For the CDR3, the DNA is TGTGCCAGCAGTTTCAGCGCAAGAGGAAACACCATATATTTT.

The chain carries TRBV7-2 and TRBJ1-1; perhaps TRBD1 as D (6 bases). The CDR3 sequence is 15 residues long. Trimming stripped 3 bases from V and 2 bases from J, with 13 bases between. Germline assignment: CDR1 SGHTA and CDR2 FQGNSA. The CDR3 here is CASSFSPGQNTEAFF. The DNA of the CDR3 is TGTGCCAGCAGCTTCTCCCCGGGACAAAACACTGAAGCTTTCTTT.

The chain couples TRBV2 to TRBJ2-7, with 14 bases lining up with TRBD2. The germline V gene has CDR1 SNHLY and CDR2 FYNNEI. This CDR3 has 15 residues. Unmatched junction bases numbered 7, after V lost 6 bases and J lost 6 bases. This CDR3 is CASRGLAGVLTEQYF. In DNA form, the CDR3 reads TGTGCCAGCAGGGGACTAGCGGGAGTATTAACCGAGCAGTACTTC.

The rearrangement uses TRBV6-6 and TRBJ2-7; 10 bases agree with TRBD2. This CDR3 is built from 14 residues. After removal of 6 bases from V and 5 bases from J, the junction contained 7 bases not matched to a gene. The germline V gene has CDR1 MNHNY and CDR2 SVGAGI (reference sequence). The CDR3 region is CASSRSGRSDEQYF. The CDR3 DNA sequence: TGTGCCAGCAGCCGTAGCGGGAGGTCAGACGAGCAGTACTTC.

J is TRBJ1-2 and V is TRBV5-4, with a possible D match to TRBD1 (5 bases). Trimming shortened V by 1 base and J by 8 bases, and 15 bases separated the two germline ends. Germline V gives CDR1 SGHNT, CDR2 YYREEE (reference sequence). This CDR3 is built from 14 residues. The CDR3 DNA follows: TGTGCCAGCAGCTTGTCGGGCAGGGTATACGGCTACACCTTC. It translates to CASSLSGRVYGYTF.

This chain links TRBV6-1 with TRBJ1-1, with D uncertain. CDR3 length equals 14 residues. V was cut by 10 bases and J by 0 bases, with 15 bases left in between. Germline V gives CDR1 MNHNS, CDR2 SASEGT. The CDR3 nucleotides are TGTGCCACCCCCGGGCGGGGAATGAACACTGAAGCTTTCTTT. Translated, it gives CATPGRGMNTEAFF.

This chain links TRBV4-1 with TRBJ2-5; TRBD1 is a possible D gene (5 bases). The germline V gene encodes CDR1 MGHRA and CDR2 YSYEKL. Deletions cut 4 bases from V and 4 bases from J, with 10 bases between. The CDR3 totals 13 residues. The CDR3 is CASSRLRGETQYF. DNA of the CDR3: TGCGCCAGCAGCCGGTTAAGGGGAGAGACCCAGTACTTC.

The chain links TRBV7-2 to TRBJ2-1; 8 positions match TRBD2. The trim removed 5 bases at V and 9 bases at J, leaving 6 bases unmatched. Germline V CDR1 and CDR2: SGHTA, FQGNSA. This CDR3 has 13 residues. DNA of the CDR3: TGTGCCAGCAGCACGGGACTAGGGGGTGAGCAGTTCTTC. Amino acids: CASSTGLGGEQFF.

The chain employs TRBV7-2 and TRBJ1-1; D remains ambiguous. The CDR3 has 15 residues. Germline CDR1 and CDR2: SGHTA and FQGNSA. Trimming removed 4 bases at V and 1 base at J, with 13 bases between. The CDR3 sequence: CASSSPRSGNTEAFF. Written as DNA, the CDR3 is TGTGCCAGCAGCTCACCACGGTCAGGGAACACTGAAGCTTTCTTT.

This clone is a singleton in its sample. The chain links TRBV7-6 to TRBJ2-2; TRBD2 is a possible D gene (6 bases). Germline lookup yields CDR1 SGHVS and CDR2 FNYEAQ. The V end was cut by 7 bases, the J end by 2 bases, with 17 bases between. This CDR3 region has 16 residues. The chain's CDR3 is CASTLGAGLNTGELFF. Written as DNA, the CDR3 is TGTGCCAGCACCCTTGGTGCGGGATTAAACACCGGGGAGCTGTTTTTT.

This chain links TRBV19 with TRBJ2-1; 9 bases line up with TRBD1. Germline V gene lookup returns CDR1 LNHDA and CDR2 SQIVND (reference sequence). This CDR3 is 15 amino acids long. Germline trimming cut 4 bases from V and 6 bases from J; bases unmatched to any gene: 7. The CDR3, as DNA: TGTGCCAGTAGTAGGGGGGACAGGGTTAGCAATGAGCAGTTCTTC. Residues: CASSRGDRVSNEQFF.

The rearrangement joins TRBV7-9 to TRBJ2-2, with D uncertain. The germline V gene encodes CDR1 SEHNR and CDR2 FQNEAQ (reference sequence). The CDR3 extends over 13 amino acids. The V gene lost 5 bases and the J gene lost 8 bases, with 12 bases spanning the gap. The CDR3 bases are TGTGCCAGCAGCCTGACGGAAGTGGGGGAGCTGTTTTTT. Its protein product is CASSLTEVGELFF.

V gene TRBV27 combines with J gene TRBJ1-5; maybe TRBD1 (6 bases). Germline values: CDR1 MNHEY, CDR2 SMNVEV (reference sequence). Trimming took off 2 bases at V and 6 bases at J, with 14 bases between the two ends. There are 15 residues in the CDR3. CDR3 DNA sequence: TGTGCCAGCAGTTTACGGGGGGCTTATAGTCAGCCCCAGCATTTT. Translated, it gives CASSLRGAYSQPQHF.

The CDR3 nucleotides read TGCGCCAGCAGCTTGGCCGGGGGGGCCGGAGACACTGAAGCTTTCTTT. It encodes CASSLAGGAGDTEAFF. The chain links TRBV5-1 to TRBJ1-1, with D maybe TRBD1 (6 bases). Germline V lookup: CDR1 SGHRS, CDR2 YFSETQ. CDR3 length: 16 residues. Trimming removed 0 bases at V and 3 bases at J, with 15 bases between.

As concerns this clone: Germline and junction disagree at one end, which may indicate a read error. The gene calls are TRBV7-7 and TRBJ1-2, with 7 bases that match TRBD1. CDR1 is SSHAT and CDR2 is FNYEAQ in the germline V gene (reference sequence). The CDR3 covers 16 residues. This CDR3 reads CASREGTDTFNYGYTF. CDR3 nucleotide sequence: TGTGCTAGCAGGGAAGGGACAGATACATTTAACTATGGCTACACCTTC.

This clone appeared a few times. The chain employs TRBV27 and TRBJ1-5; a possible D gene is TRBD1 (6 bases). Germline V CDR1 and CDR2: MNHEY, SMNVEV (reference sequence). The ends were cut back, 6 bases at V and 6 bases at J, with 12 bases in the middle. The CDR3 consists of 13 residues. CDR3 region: CASRLTRGQPQHF. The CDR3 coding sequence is TGTGCCAGCAGACTAACCAGGGGTCAGCCCCAGCATTTT.

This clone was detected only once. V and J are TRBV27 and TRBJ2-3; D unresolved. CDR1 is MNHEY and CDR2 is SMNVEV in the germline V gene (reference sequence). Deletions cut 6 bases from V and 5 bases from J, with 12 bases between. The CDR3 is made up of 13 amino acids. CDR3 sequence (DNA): TGTGCCAGCAGCCTCCGGCCCCAAGATACGCAGTATTTT. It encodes CASSLRPQDTQYF.

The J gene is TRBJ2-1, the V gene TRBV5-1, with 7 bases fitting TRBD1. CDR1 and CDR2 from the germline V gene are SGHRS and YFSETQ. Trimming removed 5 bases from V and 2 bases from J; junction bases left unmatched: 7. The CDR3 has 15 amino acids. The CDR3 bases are TGCGCCAGCAGGTCGGAACAGGGGACCTACAATGAGCAGTTCTTC. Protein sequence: CASRSEQGTYNEQFF.

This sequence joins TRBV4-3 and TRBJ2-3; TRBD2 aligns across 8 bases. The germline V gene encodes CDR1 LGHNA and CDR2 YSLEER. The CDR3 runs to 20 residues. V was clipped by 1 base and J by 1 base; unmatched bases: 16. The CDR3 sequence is CASSQGWFGRAFSGTDTQYF. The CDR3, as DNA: TGCGCCAGCAGCCAAGGTTGGTTCGGGAGGGCCTTCTCTGGCACAGATACGCAGTATTTT.

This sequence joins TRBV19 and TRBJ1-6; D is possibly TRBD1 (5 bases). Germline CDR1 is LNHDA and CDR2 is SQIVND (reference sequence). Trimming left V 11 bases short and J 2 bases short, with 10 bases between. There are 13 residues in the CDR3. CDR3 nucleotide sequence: TGTGCCTCATCGGACACCTATAATTCACCCCTCCACTTT. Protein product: CASSDTYNSPLHF. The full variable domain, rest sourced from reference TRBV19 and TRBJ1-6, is DGGITQSPKYLFRKEGQNVTLSCEQNLNHDAMYWYRQDPGQGLRLIYYSQIVNDFQKGDIAEGYSVSREKKESFPLTVTSAQKNPTAFYLCASSDTYNSPLHFGNGTRLTVT.

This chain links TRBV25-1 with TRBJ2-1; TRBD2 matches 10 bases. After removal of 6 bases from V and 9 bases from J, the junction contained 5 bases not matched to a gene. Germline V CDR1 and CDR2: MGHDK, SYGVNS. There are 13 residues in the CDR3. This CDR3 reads CASRTGLAAEQFF. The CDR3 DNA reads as TGTGCCAGCAGGACCGGACTAGCGGCTGAGCAGTTCTTC. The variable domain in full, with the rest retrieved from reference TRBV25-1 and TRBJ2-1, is EADIYQTPRYLVIGTGKKITLECSQTMGHDKMYWYQQDPGMELHLIHYSYGVNSTEKGDLSSESTVSRIRTEHFPLTLESARPSHTSQYLCASRTGLAAEQFFGPGTRLTVL.

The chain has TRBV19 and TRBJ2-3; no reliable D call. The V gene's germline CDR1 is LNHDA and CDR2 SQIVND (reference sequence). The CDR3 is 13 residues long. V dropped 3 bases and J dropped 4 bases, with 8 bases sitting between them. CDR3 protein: CASSIPGSDTQYF. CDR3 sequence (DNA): TGTGCCAGTAGTATTCCCGGGTCAGATACGCAGTATTTT.

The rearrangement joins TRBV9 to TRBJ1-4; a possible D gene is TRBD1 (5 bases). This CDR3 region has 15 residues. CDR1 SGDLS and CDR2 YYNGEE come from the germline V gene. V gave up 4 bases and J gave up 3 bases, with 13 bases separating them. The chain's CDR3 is CASSPQTVPNEKLFF. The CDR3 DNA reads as TGTGCCAGCAGCCCACAGACAGTCCCTAATGAAAAACTGTTTTTT.

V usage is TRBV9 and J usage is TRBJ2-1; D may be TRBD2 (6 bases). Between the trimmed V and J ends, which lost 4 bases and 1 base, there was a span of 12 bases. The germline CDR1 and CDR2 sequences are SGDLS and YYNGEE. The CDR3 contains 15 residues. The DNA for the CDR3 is TGTGCCAGCAGCCTTACCGGAGGGTCCTACAATGAGCAGTTCTTC. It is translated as CASSLTGGSYNEQFF.

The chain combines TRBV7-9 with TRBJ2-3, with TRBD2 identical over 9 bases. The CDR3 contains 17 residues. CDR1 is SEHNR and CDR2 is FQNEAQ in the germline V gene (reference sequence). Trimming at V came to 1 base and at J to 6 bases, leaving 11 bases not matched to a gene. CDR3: CASSLGKAGGRQDTQYF. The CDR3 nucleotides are TGTGCCAGCAGCTTAGGAAAAGCGGGGGGAAGACAGGATACGCAGTATTTT.